This TCR beta chain is from a study of cytomegalovirus exposure and HLA in healthy donors (TCRdb year 2017). For context, the study as a whole: According to an earlier analysis of 587 of the donors, about 179 million T cells yielded 117 million unique TCR beta sequences and about 280 Gb of sequence data. The aim of the study was to test whether cataloging public T cell receptors could identify signatures of past pathogen exposure. Because of strong linkage in the cohort, roughly five DR-DQ haplotypes were treated as single units for association and clustering. The later analysis used no new phenotypic data to find candidate immune exposures, relying instead on TCR beta sequences and their occurrence across donors. To study patterns of TCR occurrence, a later analysis re-analyzed previously published TCR beta repertoires from around 670 donors and added high-resolution HLA genotyping. Genome-wide SNP genotypes for about 60% of the roughly 700 donors were used in a later genetic analysis, which treated that subset as a discovery cohort. A separate validation cohort of 90 to 150 different subjects was used in addition to the approximately 700-subject first cohort. An earlier analysis of 587 of the donors applied high-throughput TCR beta sequencing to assess whether each TCR beta V gene segment acted as functional or pseudogenic. Of the 398 genotyped donors, 75% to 85% were placed in the genetic ancestry cluster associated with self-reported Caucasian donors. An early release covering over 500 HLA-typed donors comprised approximately 300 gigabases of sequencing data and roughly 85 million unique TCR sequences. The T cell repertoires of 666 subjects were profiled by immunosequencing and related to cytomegalovirus serostatus. All discovery cohort repertoires had been generated on a single sequencing platform. To predict cytomegalovirus infection status, the study brought together high-throughput TCR immunosequencing, statistical association of individual TCRs with disease status, and machine learning. Both class I and class II loci were covered by HLA typing, at four-digit resolution. Donor age, sex, ethnicity and CMV serostatus were collected together with the repertoire data. The number of typed donors differed by locus: roughly 620-630 for A, B, C, DRB1 and DQB1; 500 to 550 for DQA1; about 600 for DPA1; and around 450 for DPB1. On average, 235,054 unique TCR beta nucleotide sequences were sequenced per donor among about 400 genotyped donors of the cohort, with around 19% of those sequences being non-productive.

As to this clone: The clone's antigen remains unknown. Per-nucleotide qualities are absent, and no much larger clonotype sits a single base away.

The receptor library was made with the immunoSEQ multiplex PCR assay. The multiplex PCR relied on a mix of 60 forward primers for TCR Vbeta segments and 13 reverse primers for TCR Jbeta segments. The CDR3 region of rearranged TCR beta genes was amplified from genomic DNA with a multiplex PCR assay. Amplified TCR beta libraries were sequenced as 87-base-pair reads on the Illumina HiSeq System. The published analysis was carried out like this. Across the 600 to 700 repertoires, a later analysis counted 75 million to 90 million unique TCR beta chains, 9 million to 14 million of which were shared by at least two donors. A nearest-neighbor algorithm error-corrected the raw reads and collapsed the reads into unique sequences, merging closely related sequences to remove PCR and sequencing errors. V, D and J gene segments were assigned by aligning CDR3 sequences to IMGT reference sequences. For a sequence to be retained, a match of at least six nucleotides was required to both a V gene segment and a J gene segment. Rearrangements were called productive when the CDR3 lacked stop codons and stayed in frame with V and J; all others were non-productive. CDR3 was defined by IMGT convention, running from the second conserved V-encoded cysteine to the conserved J-encoded phenylalanine. The earlier analysis of about 590 of the donors excluded sequences that lacked an unambiguous match to a single V gene segment. In an earlier analysis of a few hundred of the donors, V segments were called functional above 56.7% productive rearrangements and were called segregating when the between-donor standard deviation exceeded 5%. To diagnose cytomegalovirus status from the catalog of TCR beta chain sequences, a statistical classification framework was built. In a later analysis, V and J genes were assigned by comparing TCR nucleotide sequences against IMGT/GENE-DB human TR gene sequences. Using the TCRdist pipeline, a later analysis assigned CDR3 sequences along with most-parsimonious VDJ recombination scenarios. In a later analysis, every TCR beta chain was defined by the combination of its CDR3 amino acid sequence and its V-gene family, and reads without a unique V-gene family were dropped. A later analysis removed several hundred highly shared, low-generation-probability nucleotide sequences to deal with suspected cross-contamination and a sequencing artifact. In a later analysis, a clonal expansion index was calculated for each public chain from normalized within-repertoire ranks of inferred template counts. A later analysis computed generation probabilities with a VDJ recombination model fitted to out-of-frame rearrangements, and checked the results against IGoR. In a later analysis, TCR-TCR, TCR-HLA and TCR-CMV co-occurrence was scored with hypergeometric tests, and a repertoire-size bias correction was applied to TCR pairs. False discovery rates were estimated in a later analysis by permuting HLA or CMV assignments 20 times. In a later analysis, co-occurring TCRs were grouped using DBSCAN, with TCRdist sequence similarity added in when clustering inside HLA-allele-positive subsets. Repertoires with fewer than 30,000 or more than 120,000 public chains were left out of co-occurrence clustering, as were five repertoires with anomalous nucleotide sharing. TCRdb retrieved this table from immuneACCESS and kept in-frame rearrangements only. Not all clones are present; in checked studies, unresolved V genes account for under half, and no reason is known for the remainder. V and J calls and clone size are given by that table; D and trimming were obtained from the DNA. This sample gives more than 85,000 clones in total; around 84% of them show up just once. The ten largest clones capture 1.3% of the sample.

Paper-wide results and their limitations: The earlier analysis of around 600 of the donors excluded fewer than 20 rarely observed V segments, including chromosome 9 orphons, because counts were too low. A later genetic analysis associated a missense DCLRE1C variant with V-gene and J-gene trimming of TCR beta chains, and an independent cohort replicated the association. Sequencing depth was assumed to be roughly uniform across donors in the presence/absence analyses, though that assumption may not hold. The classifier was reported to diagnose cytomegalovirus status with high specificity and sensitivity in both the original cohort and the validation cohort. CMV serostatus was the only immune exposure information available for the cohort. In vitro tests confirmed that a few of the cytomegalovirus-associated TCR beta chains recognize cytomegalovirus antigens. According to a later analysis, parvovirus B19, influenza, CMV and Epstein-Barr virus appeared linked to several top co-occurrence clusters. When HLA alleles, especially DR and DQ, strongly co-occurred, TCR associations were difficult to assign to individual alleles. A further reported finding was that TCR beta sequences accurately predicted the HLA-A and HLA-B alleles for most subjects in the first cohort. Compared with the roughly 720-donor mean, donors in an Asian-associated ancestry cluster had fewer N-insertions in productive TCRs, according to a later genetic analysis. According to a later analysis, most CMV-associated TCR beta chains appeared to be HLA-restricted, and the HLA associations seemed to be driven largely by CMV exposure. A later analysis associated 15,000 or so TCR beta sequences with specific HLA alleles at a false discovery rate of 0.05. In this cohort, only TCR beta chains were sequenced, and detectable features were limited by the absence of alpha or paired-chain data. Because HLA typing was missing for some donors at each locus, association tests included only the typed subset. The study listed 164 TCR beta chains as associated with cytomegalovirus. A later analysis found that HLA-associated TCR beta chains were more clonally expanded and had lower generation probabilities than equally common non-associated chains. Correlated functional status among segregating V segments might reflect linkage disequilibrium, but an unknown experimental factor could not be ruled out. In a later analysis, the rate of TCR association differed among HLA loci, with DRB1 alleles having the most associated TCRs and HLA-C alleles having the fewest. It was suggested by the authors that the approach could potentially be generalized to other disease states and immunological phenotypes. In an earlier analysis of roughly 500 of the donors, most TCR beta V segments appeared in productive rearrangements about 90% or about 30% of the time, broadly matching IMGT annotations. Across donors, most TCR sequences were observed very rarely, whereas some public TCRs were present in many individuals. A group of highly shared sequence variants was considered likely to be a technical artifact of the sequencing pipeline. Some IMGT-functional V segments, including TRBV6-2 and TRBV6-3, could not be distinguished by the 87-base-pair reads and were therefore excluded.

In total, approximately 610 healthy bone marrow donors made up the cohort. Cohort members were all nominally healthy when sampled, although unrecorded immune exposures were likely present. The donor was CMV seronegative and belonged to the group of 352 seronegative cohort members. A peripheral blood sample was collected from each donor, and TCR beta sequencing was performed on peripheral blood mononuclear cells. Genomic DNA extraction from the blood cell samples was performed with the Qiagen DNeasy Blood Extraction Kit. After removal of 0 bases from V and 6 bases from J, the junction retains 6 bases not matched to a gene. Including the terminal cysteine and phenylalanine, the CDR3 comprises 15 residues. Kept here is only the CDR3 DNA, which spans 45 bases and is read in frame from base 1. CDR1 and CDR2 are read off the germline V gene (reference sequence) as MNHNY and SVGAGI.

Specimen: PBMCs. The chain was built from TRBV6-6 and TRBJ1-1; a stretch of 8 junction bases matches TRBD1. The TCR sequence derives from a woman in her 30s in good health and CMV-seronegative. In nucleotide form, the sequence is TGTGCCAGCAGTTACTCAGGACAGGGTTCGGCTGAAGCTTTCTTT. It is translated as CASSYSGQGSAEAFF.